A selection of T cell receptor beta chains follows, all from one sample in a study of CXCR3-negative and CXCR3-positive naive CD8 T cells. Following a re-call of the 5' RACE reads, TCRdb has one entry per CDR3 protein and lacks DNA. Recorded for this sample: 100,000 to 150,000 distinct CDR3 sequences. Sequenced sample: naive CXCR3- CD8+ T cells from blood. These TCRs come from a human donor in good health. Some clones in this sample may be carry-over from other donors' samples. Both conserved end residues are part of each CDR3. Each record gives: J gene, V gene, CDR3 protein.

J: TRBJ2-7
V: TRBV7-6
CDR3: CASSPQQGSYEQYF

J: TRBJ1-1
V: TRBV20-1
CDR3: CSARPWGDTEAFF

J: TRBJ2-5
V: TRBV12-3/TRBV12-4
CDR3: CASSTTGKETQYF

J: TRBJ1-5
V: TRBV19
CDR3: CASSTWEQGGQPQHF

J: TRBJ1-5
V: TRBV23-1
CDR3: CASSSGGCCNQPQHF

J: TRBJ1-1
V: TRBV7-9
CDR3: CASSLVTQNTEAFF

J: TRBJ2-1
V: TRBV28
CDR3: CASSLSRNEQFF

J: TRBJ2-1
V: TRBV6-2/TRBV6-3
CDR3: CASSYGTGPYNEQFF

J: TRBJ2-7
V: TRBV29-1
CDR3: CSARDESYEQYF

J: TRBJ2-1
V: TRBV7-3
CDR3: CASSLMGGSEQFF

J: TRBJ1-2
V: TRBV28
CDR3: CASTPLRGQVDGYTF

J: TRBJ2-7
V: TRBV12-3/TRBV12-4
CDR3: CASSSWRTANEQYF

J: TRBJ1-2
V: TRBV28
CDR3: CASSSMRQGLVNYGYTF

J: TRBJ1-1
V: TRBV7-9
CDR3: CASSFGGQVEAFF

J: TRBJ2-1
V: TRBV7-3
CDR3: CASSLSRGGHNEQFF

J: TRBJ2-7
V: TRBV20-1
CDR3: CSARLTGAYEQYF